Listed here are 5 T cell receptor beta chains from one sample, sequenced in a study of molecular identifiers for immune sequencing clone quantification. Using its own MiXCR run on the PCR reads, TCRdb lists one record per CDR3 protein. Of roughly 300,000 distinct CDR3 sequences in the sample, roughly a quarter are singletons; the top ten hold around 0.74%. Sample: naive CD8+ T cells from blood, with Jurkat cell RNA spiked in. The subset here: FACS-sorted CD8+CD4-CCR7+CD45RA+ naive T cells. Receptors originate from a human donor in good health. Some libraries in this study had Jurkat cell RNA spiked in.

V is TRBV25-1 and J is TRBJ1-6; D gene unclear. Germline V gene data show CDR1 as MGHDK and CDR2 as SYGVNS. This CDR3 is built from 14 residues. V was clipped by 1 base and J by 4 bases, with 5 bases between them. CDR3 region: CASSEFRYNSPLHF. For the CDR3, the DNA is TGTGCCAGCAGTGAATTTCGTTATAATTCACCCCTCCACTTT.

This clonotype was observed at least ten times. The genes are TRBV5-1 and TRBJ2-3; 8 positions agree with TRBD2. The CDR3 extends over 16 amino acids. Germline V lookup: CDR1 SGHRS, CDR2 YFSETQ. V lost 5 bases and J lost 3; bases outside the gene matches: 11. CDR3 nucleotides: TGCGCCAGCAGTTCCGCGGCTAGCGGGCCTACAGATACGCAGTATTTT. Protein product: CASSSAASGPTDTQYF.

Only a few counts were recorded for this clonotype. The rearrangement uses TRBV20-1 and TRBJ2-2, with unresolved D. Trimming removed 0 bases from V and 6 bases from J, with 14 bases in between. Germline lookup yields CDR1 DFQATT and CDR2 SNEGSKA (reference sequence). The CDR3 runs 15 residues. In nucleotides, the CDR3 is TGCAGTGCTAGAGACTCCCCTTCCCGGGCCGGGGAGCTGTTTTTT. Translating gives CSARDSPSRAGELFF.

The chain is built from TRBV29-1 and TRBJ1-2; the D gene is possibly TRBD1 (5 bases). V gave up 5 bases and J gave up 1 base, with 11 bases separating them. CDR1 is SQVTM and CDR2 is ANQGSEA in the germline V gene. There are 13 residues in the CDR3. The CDR3 loop is CSVKGVYNYGYTF. CDR3 coding DNA: TGCAGCGTTAAAGGGGTATATAACTATGGCTACACCTTC.

The CDR3 sequence is CASSPGLAGESYSYNEQFF. The CDR3 coding sequence is TGTGCCAGCAGTCCTGGACTAGCGGGAGAGTCCTACTCCTACAATGAGCAGTTCTTC. The chain is built from TRBV7-9 and TRBJ2-1, with 13 bases lining up with TRBD2. There are 19 residues in the CDR3. The V segment lost 6 bases and the J segment 0 bases; nucleotides outside the gene matches: 11. Germline CDR1 is SEHNR and CDR2 is FQNEAQ (reference sequence).